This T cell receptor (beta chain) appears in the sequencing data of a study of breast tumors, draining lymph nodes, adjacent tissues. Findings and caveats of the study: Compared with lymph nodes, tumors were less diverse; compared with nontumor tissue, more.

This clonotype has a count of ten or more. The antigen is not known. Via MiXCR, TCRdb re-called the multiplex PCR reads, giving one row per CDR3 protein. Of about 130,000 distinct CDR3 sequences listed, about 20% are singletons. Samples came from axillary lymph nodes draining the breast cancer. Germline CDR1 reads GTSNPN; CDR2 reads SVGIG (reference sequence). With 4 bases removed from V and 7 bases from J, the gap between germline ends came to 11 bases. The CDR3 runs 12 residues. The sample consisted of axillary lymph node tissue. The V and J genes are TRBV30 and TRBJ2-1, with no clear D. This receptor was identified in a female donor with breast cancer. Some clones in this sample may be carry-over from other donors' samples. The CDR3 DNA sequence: TGTGCCTGGAACCTGGAACTTAATGAGCAGTTCTTC. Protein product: CAWNLELNEQFF.